The clone carrying this T cell receptor (beta chain) appeared a single time. Antigen specificity is unknown. This entry comes from a study of T cell responses to AZD1222 COVID-19 vaccine. The CDR3 has 15 amino acids. Trimming took off 0 bases at V and 4 bases at J, with 10 bases between the two ends. Per germline, CDR1 LGHDT and CDR2 YNNKEL (reference sequence). Profiling relied on immunoSEQ multiplex PCR, and the TCRdb table lists in-frame clones only, not all of them. Among 110,000 to 150,000 clones listed, under 95% were seen once. Study results and caveats: Unmutated variant regions are reportedly targeted by nearly half of spike-specific TCRs. Only a handful of AZD1222 recipients, several in all, had baseline seropositivity.

The sample consisted of peripheral blood, taken on day 0 of AZD1222 vaccination. This TCR came from an adult in good health. This chain joins TRBV3-1 (or the pseudogene TRBV3-2) and TRBJ1-5; D might be TRBD1 (6 bases). CDR3: CASSQDRGQNQPQHF. In DNA, the CDR3 is TGTGCCAGCAGCCAAGACAGGGGCCAGAATCAGCCCCAGCATTTT.